This T cell receptor (beta chain) was recorded in a study of T-cell memory formation after mild COVID-19. The wider study: Clusters of TCRs were largely donor specific. Whole-study findings and limits: The main location of contracting CD4+ clones was CM and EM, and that of contracting CD8+ clones was EMRA. Proof of SARS-CoV-2 specificity was absent for the second-wave clones that crested on day 37.

V was cut by 7 bases and J by 0 bases, with 5 bases left in between. The CDR3 is 12 residues long. Germline CDR1 reads SGHAT; CDR2 reads FQNNGV. TCRalpha and TCRbeta libraries used 5'RACE with constant-segment primers and UMIs. Using its own MiXCR run on the 5' RACE reads, TCRdb lists one record per CDR3 protein. The sample includes about 430,000 distinct CDR3 sequences, roughly a quarter of them seen just once. This clonotype was counted many times. Its cognate antigen is unknown. The sequenced sample consisted of PBMCs or a T cell subset sorted from them (not recorded which). The chain combines TRBV11-2 with TRBJ2-3; no definite D call. This TCR was sampled from an adult woman who had mild COVID-19 (a few samples of this study predate the infection). Cell type and time point are not known. The DNA of the CDR3 is TGTGCCAGCACCCTAAGCACAGATACGCAGTATTTT. As protein: CASTLSTDTQYF.